Following are 22 T cell receptor beta chains from one sample sequenced in a study of T cell changes during pregnancy in multiple sclerosis (dated by TCRdb to between 2018 and 2021). The library was prepared using the immunoSEQ multiplex PCR assay. Here the immuneACCESS table is served through TCRdb, limited to in-frame sequences with V and J called. Missing clones are a known gap in these copies; in checked studies unresolved V genes cover under half, and the rest lacks a known reason. In this sample the table shows 75,000 to 95,000 clones, approximately 90% of which occur a single time. Around 1.7% of the sample goes to the ten largest clones. The sample here was peripheral blood, taken in the first trimester of pregnancy. The receptors derive from a female donor in good health, enrolled as a control in a pregnancy study.

The J gene is TRBJ1-6, the V gene TRBV27; 7 positions match TRBD1. From germline, CDR1 is MNHEY and CDR2 SMNVEV (reference sequence). The V gene end was trimmed by 7 bases and the J gene end by 9 bases; junction bases not matched to a gene: 12. The CDR3 sequence is 15 residues long. CDR3 loop: CASTLTGSGISPLHF. CDR3 DNA sequence: TGTGCCAGCACCCTGACAGGGTCAGGAATTTCACCCCTCCACTTT.

This chain connects TRBV6-5 to TRBJ1-1, with 11 bases that match TRBD1. This CDR3 has 15 amino acids. Germline CDR1 MNHEY, CDR2 SVGAGI. The V segment lost 5 bases and the J segment 3 bases; nucleotides outside the gene matches: 5. The chain's CDR3 is CASSRDRGWYTEAFF. The DNA of the CDR3 is TGTGCCAGCAGTCGGGACAGGGGGTGGTACACTGAAGCTTTCTTT.

The chain carries TRBV14 and TRBJ2-6; D is ambiguous. This CDR3 has 15 amino acids. Trimming stripped 3 bases from V and 0 bases from J, with 6 bases between. Germline-derived CDR1 and CDR2 are SGHDN and FVKESK. Here the CDR3 DNA reads TGTGCCAGCAGCCAGAGCCGCTCTGGGGCCAACGTCCTGACTTTC. Translation gives CASSQSRSGANVLTF.

The chain carries TRBV6-1 and TRBJ1-5; 9 bases fit TRBD1. The V segment lost 8 bases and the J segment 6 bases; nucleotides outside the gene matches: 8. In germline, CDR1 is MNHNS, CDR2 SASEGT. CDR3 length: 14 residues. In nucleotides, the CDR3 is TGTGCCAGCTTCGGACAGGGGAATCTTCAGCCCCAGCATTTT. Translated: CASFGQGNLQPQHF.

The rearrangement joins TRBV7-3 to TRBJ2-3; a possible D gene is TRBD2 (7 bases). CDR3 length: 15 residues. Germline V gives CDR1 SGHTA, CDR2 FQGTGA. V was shortened by 2 bases and J by 7 bases, with 16 bases between the two germline ends. The CDR3 nucleotides read TGTGCCAGCAGCTTATTGAGGGGGGGGCCAAATACGCAGTATTTT. It translates to CASSLLRGGPNTQYF.

The gene calls are TRBV4-2 and TRBJ1-1; 9 bases are a match to TRBD1. Germline V CDR1 and CDR2: LGHNA, YNFKEQ. The CDR3 sequence is 16 residues long. The junction had 8 bases not matched to a gene; V was cut back by 1 base and J by 5 bases. The CDR3 region has the DNA TGTGCCAGCAGCCAAGCCAAGAGACAGGGGGGGACTGAAGCTTTCTTT. Translation: CASSQAKRQGGTEAFF.

This chain connects TRBV5-1 to TRBJ1-3; D may be TRBD1 (6 bases). V gave up 5 bases and J gave up 0 bases, with 15 bases separating them. Germline CDR1 and CDR2: SGHRS and YFSETQ. This CDR3 has 16 residues. CDR3 in amino acids: CASSLATGYSGNTIYF. The CDR3 coding sequence is TGCGCCAGCAGTTTAGCTACAGGGTACTCTGGAAACACCATATATTTT. The variable domain in full, with the rest retrieved from reference TRBV5-1 and TRBJ1-3, is KAGVTQTPRYLIKTRGQQVTLSCSPISGHRSVSWYQQTPGQGLQFLFEYFSETQRNKGNFPGRFSGRQFSNSRSEMNVSTLELGDSALYLCASSLATGYSGNTIYFGEGSWLTVV.

DNA for the CDR3: TGTGCCAGCAGCCGCGAAGGGGACGGGACTCGCTATGGCTACACCTTC. It yields the protein CASSREGDGTRYGYTF. This chain uses TRBV4-2 with TRBJ1-2; perhaps TRBD1 as D (5 bases). This CDR3 is 16 amino acids long. Per germline, CDR1 LGHNA and CDR2 YNFKEQ. Trimming shortened V by 4 bases and J by 4 bases, and 19 bases separated the two germline ends.

V gene TRBV5-6 combines with J gene TRBJ1-5, with a weak D call TRBD1 (5 bases). The CDR3 runs to 14 residues. The germline gives CDR1 SGHDT, CDR2 YYEEEE. V was pared by 3 bases and J by 4 bases, with 11 bases between. The CDR3 coding sequence is TGTGCCAGCAGCTCTTCAGGGATTAATCAGCCCCAGCATTTT. It translates to CASSSSGINQPQHF.

This chain uses TRBV9 with TRBJ2-1, with D perhaps matching TRBD2 (5 bases). The CDR3 sequence is 15 residues long. The V and J ends lost 0 bases and 2 bases respectively, with 9 bases between them. Germline CDR1 and CDR2: SGDLS and YYNGEE. CDR3 residues: CASSVASSTYNEQFF. The CDR3 DNA sequence: TGTGCCAGCAGCGTAGCTTCTAGCACCTACAATGAGCAGTTCTTC.

The chain combines TRBV4-3 with TRBJ1-2; 11 bases fit TRBD1. The CDR3 has 16 amino acids. Losses at the gene ends were 4 bases for V and 5 bases for J; bases not matched to a gene: 9. Germline V gene data show CDR1 as LGHNA and CDR2 as YSLEER. DNA of the CDR3: TGCGCCAGCAGCCCCACCCTGGGACAGGGGGTTTATGGCTACACCTTC. Its translation: CASSPTLGQGVYGYTF.

The chain recombines TRBV20-1 with TRBJ1-1; D ambiguous. Germline V gene lookup returns CDR1 DFQATT and CDR2 SNEGSKA (reference sequence). This CDR3 contains 9 residues. Trimming pared 0 bases from V and 9 bases from J, leaving 2 bases between. This CDR3 is CSARDKAFF. In nucleotides, the CDR3 is TGCAGTGCTAGAGATAAAGCTTTCTTT.

The chain joins TRBV5-6 to TRBJ2-2; 9 nucleotides line up with TRBD1. Trimming cost V 0 bases and J 7 bases; bases outside gene matches: 4. Germline-derived CDR1 and CDR2 are SGHDT and YYEEEE. This CDR3 is 15 amino acids long. The CDR3 DNA sequence: TGTGCCAGCAGCTTGGGGGACAGGGTTAACGGGGAGCTGTTTTTT. Translating it yields CASSLGDRVNGELFF. The full variable domain, rest sourced from reference TRBV5-6 and TRBJ2-2, is DAGVTQSPTHLIKTRGQQVTLRCSPKSGHDTVSWYQQALGQGPQFIFQYYEEEERQRGNFPDRFSGHQFPNYSSELNVNALLLGDSALYLCASSLGDRVNGELFFGEGSRLTVL.

The chain links TRBV27 to TRBJ1-1; D may be TRBD1 (5 bases). Trimming removed 0 bases from V and 7 bases from J, with 9 bases in between. Per germline, CDR1 MNHEY and CDR2 SMNVEV (reference sequence). The CDR3 contains 13 residues. CDR3 sequence reads: CASSLSHRNEAFF. DNA of the CDR3: TGTGCCAGCAGTTTATCTCACAGGAATGAAGCTTTCTTT.

The CDR3 DNA reads TGTGCCAGCGCGGGACAGGGGGCGTCGGGTACTGAAGCTTTCTTT. It is translated as CASAGQGASGTEAFF. J is TRBJ1-1 and V is TRBV19, with 12 bases identical to TRBD1. The CDR3 is 15 amino acids. V gave up 9 bases and J gave up 5 bases; unmatched junction bases: 10. Germline values: CDR1 LNHDA, CDR2 SQIVND (reference sequence).

The rearrangement uses TRBV7-2 and TRBJ1-1; TRBD1 might be the D (6 bases). Germline V gives CDR1 SGHTA, CDR2 FQGNSA. V lost 2 bases and J lost 1, with 11 bases in between. The CDR3 consists of 15 residues. For the CDR3, the DNA is TGTGCCAGCAGCTTATCAGGGGCGCGGAACACTGAAGCTTTCTTT. Its protein product is CASSLSGARNTEAFF.

CDR3 region: CASSPDQVSTEAFF. The CDR3 DNA sequence: TGTGCCAGCTCACCGGATCAGGTTTCCACTGAAGCTTTCTTT. The genes are TRBV18 and TRBJ1-1; D uncertain. The CDR3 totals 14 residues. Deletions cut 3 bases from V and 4 bases from J, with 12 bases between. Germline CDR1 reads KGHSH; CDR2 reads LQKENI.

The rearrangement uses TRBV19 and TRBJ2-2; D is unclear. Germline CDR1 LNHDA, CDR2 SQIVND (reference sequence). The CDR3 loop spans 12 amino acids. V lost 6 bases and J lost 7, with 9 bases in between. Here the CDR3 reads CASSQTIGELFF. The DNA for the CDR3 is TGTGCCAGTAGCCAGACAATCGGGGAGCTGTTTTTT.

The V gene is TRBV5-6, the J gene TRBJ2-7, with 7 bases that match TRBD2. The ends lost 4 bases at V and 2 bases at J; junction bases unmatched: 9. This CDR3 spans 15 amino acids. Germline lookup yields CDR1 SGHDT and CDR2 YYEEEE. CDR3 nucleotide sequence: TGTGCCAGCAGCCAGGGACTCCGGGGGGCCTACGAGCAGTACTTC. This sequence encodes CASSQGLRGAYEQYF.

This chain joins TRBV29-1 and TRBJ2-5, with D perhaps matching TRBD2 (7 bases). This CDR3 region has 12 residues. Germline loops: CDR1 SQVTM, CDR2 ANQGSEA. V lost 6 bases and J lost 5, with 13 bases in between. Here the CDR3 reads CSVAAGAETQYF. The CDR3 DNA sequence: TGCAGCGTGGCTGCGGGGGCTGAGACCCAGTACTTC. The variable domain in full, with the rest retrieved from reference TRBV29-1 and TRBJ2-5, is SAVISQKPSRDICQRGTSLTIQCQVDSQVTMMFWYRQQPGQSLTLIATANQGSEATYESGFVIDKFPISRPNLTFSTLTVSNMSPEDSSIYLCSVAAGAETQYFGPGTRLLVL.

The chain carries TRBV5-1 and TRBJ1-1, with 7 positions matching TRBD1. The length of the CDR3 is 16 residues. Per germline, CDR1 SGHRS and CDR2 YFSETQ. Unmatched junction bases numbered 12, after V lost 4 bases and J lost 3 bases. In DNA, the CDR3 is TGCGCCAGCAGCACCCAGACAGGGCGTCGGGACACTGAAGCTTTCTTT. Amino acids: CASSTQTGRRDTEAFF.

The chain uses TRBV4-3 and TRBJ2-7; D might be TRBD2 (7 bases). V lost 0 bases, J lost 4 bases, and 22 bases lay in between. The CDR3 covers 18 residues. CDR1 is LGHNA and CDR2 is YSLEER in the germline V gene. The chain's CDR3 is CASSQDVYRGALWYEQYF. The CDR3 DNA follows: TGCGCCAGCAGCCAAGATGTTTATCGGGGGGCCCTCTGGTACGAGCAGTACTTC.